This record concerns one T cell receptor (beta chain) sequence. What it binds is unknown. Amplified regions were TCR beta CDR3 sequences from RNA transcripts. HTBI primers were used for first-round RT-PCR of the TCR CDR3. Each CDR3 protein is one row after TCRdb ran MiXCR on the multiplex PCR reads. The table has 200,000 to 250,000 distinct CDR3 sequences, around 15% seen once; the top ten hold about 29%. The diagnostic basis comprised clinical symptoms, serum thyroxine and TRAb, thyroid ultrasound and orbital computed tomography. The sample comes from a study of T cells in Graves' hyperthyroidism and ophthalmopathy. Study-wide results and limits: Model predictions of ophthalmopathy came a median approximately 6.8 months before onset. Stable hyperthyroidism was separated from ophthalmopathy by a model based on 13 V-J features.

From germline, CDR1 is SGHTA and CDR2 FQGNSA. The CDR3 is 14 amino acids. Between the trimmed V and J ends, which lost 4 bases and 8 bases, there was a span of 15 bases. The TCR originated in a woman aged 18 to 35 with Graves' ophthalmopathy. The J gene is TRBJ2-1, the V gene TRBV7-2; D is perhaps TRBD2 (6 bases). The sequenced sample consisted of blood. The CDR3 coding sequence is TGTGCCAGCAGCTGGGGCGGGGCGTCGCATGAGCAGTTCTTC. As protein: CASSWGGASHEQFF.